The TCR beta chain described here comes from a study of shared clonotypes between healthy human individuals. A word on this clone: Antigen specificity is unknown.

Whole-study results and caveats: A few donors showed sharing of 4.5% to 5% of naive CD4 clonotypes.

Trimming shortened V by 4 bases and J by 0 bases, and 10 bases separated the two germline ends. CDR1 KGHSH and CDR2 LQKENI come from the germline V gene. The CDR3 contains 15 residues. TCRdb's table, derived via immunoSEQ multiplex PCR, lists solely in-frame clones and lacks some. Of about 2.4 million clones listed, over 85% are singletons. The clonotype comes from a man aged 18 to 30 in good health. Some clones in this sample may be carry-over from other donors' samples. The rearrangement uses TRBV18 and TRBJ1-5; no reliable D call. Sequenced input: naive CD4+ T cells from PBMCs. Sample subset: CD45RA+ positively selected. CDR3 DNA sequence: TGTGCCAGCTCACTTTCCCCAGTTAGCAATCAGCCCCAGCATTTT. The encoded protein is CASSLSPVSNQPQHF.